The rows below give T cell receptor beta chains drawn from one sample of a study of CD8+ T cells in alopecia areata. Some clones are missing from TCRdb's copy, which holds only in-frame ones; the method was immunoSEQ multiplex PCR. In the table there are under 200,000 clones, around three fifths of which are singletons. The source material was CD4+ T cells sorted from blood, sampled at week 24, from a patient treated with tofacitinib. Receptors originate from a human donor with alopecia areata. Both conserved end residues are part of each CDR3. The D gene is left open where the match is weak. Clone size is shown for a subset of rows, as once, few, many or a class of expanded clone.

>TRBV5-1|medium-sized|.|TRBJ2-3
CASSEQTQGGTDTQYF
TGCGCCAGCAGCGAACAGACACAAGGGGGGACAGATACGCAGTATTTT
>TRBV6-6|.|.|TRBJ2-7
CASRDRASPNSYEQYF
TGTGCCAGCAGAGATCGTGCTAGCCCAAACTCCTACGAGCAGTACTTC
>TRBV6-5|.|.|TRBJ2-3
CASSYRGAGTDTQYF
TGTGCCAGCAGTTACCGGGGGGCCGGCACAGATACGCAGTATTTT
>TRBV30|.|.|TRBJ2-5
CAWGKRSQETQYF
TGTGCCTGGGGGAAGAGGAGCCAAGAGACCCAGTACTTC
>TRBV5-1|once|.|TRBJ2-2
CASSFGHLRGGELFF
TGCGCCAGCAGCTTTGGACATCTCCGGGGCGGGGAGCTGTTTTTT
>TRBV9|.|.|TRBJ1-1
CASSVVDTEAFF
TGTGCCAGCAGCGTAGTGGACACTGAAGCTTTCTTT
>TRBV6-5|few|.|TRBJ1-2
CASRFLGYGYTF
TGTGCCAGCAGGTTCCTTGGCTATGGCTACACCTTC
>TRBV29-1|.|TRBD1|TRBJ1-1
CSVEARQGADEAFF
TGCAGCGTTGAAGCCCGACAGGGGGCAGATGAAGCTTTCTTT
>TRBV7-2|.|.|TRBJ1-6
CASSSPGGRDSPLHF
TGTGCCAGCAGCTCGCCCGGTGGACGGGATTCACCCCTCCACTTT
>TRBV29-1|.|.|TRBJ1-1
CSVEVGGRGGRAFF
TGCAGCGTTGAAGTCGGGGGGCGAGGGGGTCGCGCTTTCTTT
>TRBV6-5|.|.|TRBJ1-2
CASISPGDYGYTF
TGTGCCAGCATTTCCCCGGGGGACTATGGCTACACCTTC
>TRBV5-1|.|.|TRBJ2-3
CASSLDLMYTQYF
TGCGCCAGCAGCTTGGACCTCATGTATACGCAGTATTTT
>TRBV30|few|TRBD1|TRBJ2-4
CAWRNRGMAKNIQYF
TGTGCCTGGAGAAACAGGGGAATGGCCAAAAACATTCAGTACTTC
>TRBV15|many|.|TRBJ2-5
CATSTRGGGETQYF
TGTGCCACCAGCACCCGGGGAGGGGGGGAGACCCAGTACTTC
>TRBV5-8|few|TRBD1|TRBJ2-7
CASSLGQGVYEQYF
TGTGCCAGCAGCTTGGGACAGGGGGTCTACGAGCAGTACTTC
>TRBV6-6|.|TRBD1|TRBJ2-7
CASSSTPGQGYEQYF
TGTGCCAGCAGTTCCACCCCGGGACAGGGGTACGAGCAGTACTTC
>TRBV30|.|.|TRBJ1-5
CAWSVEGNQPQHF
TGTGCCTGGAGTGTAGAAGGCAATCAGCCCCAGCATTTT
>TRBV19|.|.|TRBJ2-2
CASKARILNTGELFF
TGTGCCAGTAAAGCCAGGATCTTGAACACCGGGGAGCTGTTTTTT
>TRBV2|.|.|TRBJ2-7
CASGMSGIEQYF
TGTGCCAGCGGGATGAGTGGAATCGAGCAGTACTTC
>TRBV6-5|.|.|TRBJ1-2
CASSYLLGSGYTF
TGTGCCAGCAGTTATTTGTTAGGGAGCGGCTACACCTTC